The T cell receptor beta chain under discussion was sequenced for a study of blood T cell repertoires in COVID-19. Study summary: The analysed material was cDNA or gDNA that came from T cells, B-cell-depleted T cells, or PBMCs.

Adults between roughly 18 and 95 years of age took part from 24 US areas. Germline V lookup: CDR1 LNHDA, CDR2 SQIVND (reference sequence). This CDR3 spans 14 amino acids. V dropped 7 bases and J dropped 0 bases, with 9 bases sitting between them. This table comes from immunoSEQ multiplex PCR, and its TCRdb copy is limited to in-frame clones, with some not included. The data show roughly 240,000 clones, with approximately 85% seen just once and 9.1% held by the top ten. This clone appeared a few times. The chain uses TRBV19 and TRBJ2-2, with D hard to call. This TCR was recovered from a woman between 50 and 59 years old with acute COVID-19. The sequencing input was PBMCs or T cells enriched from blood (not recorded which). The CDR3 nucleotides read TGTGCCAGTAAAACTAATTCGAACACCGGGGAGCTGTTTTTT. This gives the protein CASKTNSNTGELFF.